The clone carrying this T cell receptor beta chain was seen a single time. The antigen remains unidentified. This sample was taken from a study of identical twins. The study, taken as a whole, reports: Some out-of-frame alpha sequences were shared by twins, and these showed excess low generation probability. The same donors were not followed; conclusions instead depended on cross-sectional statistical analysis.

Per the germline V gene, CDR1 is KGHSH and CDR2 is LQKENI. The CDR3 totals 14 residues. Trimming shortened V by 2 bases and J by 3 bases, and 8 bases separated the two germline ends. Through template switching, a universal primer site was introduced, and the cDNA contained unique molecular identifiers. TCRdb called the 5' RACE reads again in MiXCR, with one record for every CDR3 protein. The table includes approximately 470,000 distinct CDR3 sequences, 14% detected once. This sample also belongs to another study, concerning yellow fever vaccine responses in identical twins. As that report states: Twins reportedly appeared to share part of their vaccine T cell response while keeping part individual.

The clonotype comes from a woman aged 18-29 years in good health. The rearrangement uses TRBV18 and TRBJ2-1, with D possibly being TRBD1 (6 bases). Sequencing input: CD4+ T cells sorted from blood. CDR3 protein: CASSPYRDYNEQFF. CDR3 sequence (DNA): TGTGCCAGCTCACCATACAGGGACTACAATGAGCAGTTCTTC.